Listed below are T cell receptor beta chains from one sample, sequenced in a study of cytomegalovirus exposure and HLA in healthy donors. The assay was immunoSEQ multiplex PCR, and TCRdb's table has in-frame clones only and misses some. The data hold under 150,000 clones, with 84% observed a single time. The specimen was PBMCs. All receptors come from a woman between 25 and 40 years old in good health and CMV-seronegative. CDR3s include the opening cysteine and the closing phenylalanine or tryptophan. A D gene is named only where the DNA matches it firmly. A clone size is listed for some rows: how often the clone was seen (once, few, many), or a class if it is expanded.

V gene	J gene	D gene	clone size	CDR3 protein	CDR3 DNA
TRBV18	TRBJ2-3	.	.	CASSSAGRTDTQYF	TGTGCCAGCTCATCAGCGGGTCGCACAGATACGCAGTATTTT
TRBV28	TRBJ1-6	TRBD1	.	CASSFRGRDSPLHF	TGTGCCAGCAGTTTTAGGGGGCGGGATTCACCCCTCCACTTT
TRBV28	TRBJ2-7	TRBD2	.	CASRKGLADYEQYF	TGTGCCAGCAGAAAGGGACTAGCGGATTACGAGCAGTACTTC
TRBV10-3	TRBJ1-5	TRBD1	.	CAISQGESNQPQHF	TGTGCCATCAGCCAGGGGGAGAGCAATCAGCCCCAGCATTTT
TRBV30	TRBJ1-2	.	once	CAWSDMHYGYTF	TGTGCCTGGAGTGACATGCACTATGGCTACACCTTC
TRBV28	TRBJ2-7	TRBD2	once	CASSSSGTSGWEQYF	TGTGCCAGCAGTTCATCCGGGACTAGCGGGTGGGAGCAGTACTTC
TRBV7-9	TRBJ2-4	.	.	CASSYSSDSLAKNIQYF	TGTGCCAGCAGCTACAGCTCAGACAGCCTAGCCAAAAACATTCAGTACTTC
TRBV10-2	TRBJ1-2	.	.	CASSETVSNYGYTF	TGCGCCAGCAGTGAGACGGTTTCTAACTATGGCTACACCTTC
TRBV28	TRBJ2-3	.	.	CASSSPASGADTQYF	TGTGCCAGCAGTTCCCCTGCCTCTGGGGCCGATACGCAGTATTTT
TRBV2	TRBJ2-3	TRBD2	.	CASWPSGIPADTQYF	TGTGCCAGTTGGCCTAGCGGGATCCCCGCAGATACGCAGTATTTT
TRBV2	TRBJ1-2	.	few	CASSAGQYYGYTF	TGTGCCAGCAGTGCGGGACAATACTATGGCTACACCTTC
TRBV7-8	TRBJ2-3	.	.	CASSLTRDSDTQYF	TGTGCCAGCAGCTTAACGAGGGATTCAGATACGCAGTATTTT
TRBV25-1	TRBJ2-1	.	.	CASSSPNLRYNEQFF	TGTGCCAGCAGTAGTCCCAACCTTAGATACAATGAGCAGTTCTTC
TRBV9	TRBJ2-5	TRBD2	.	CASSTGLAGGLETQYF	TGTGCCAGCAGCACGGGACTAGCGGGGGGGTTAGAGACCCAGTACTTC
TRBV2	TRBJ1-2	.	medium-sized	CASTGGPTYGYTF	TGTGCCAGCACGGGGGGCCCCACCTATGGCTACACCTTC
TRBV5-4	TRBJ2-3	TRBD1	.	CASSSGQGGDTQYF	TGTGCCAGCAGCTCTGGACAGGGCGGAGATACGCAGTATTTT
TRBV5-1	TRBJ2-1	TRBD1	.	CASSLGTGTTGSYNEQFF	TGCGCCAGCAGCCTCGGGACAGGGACGACTGGCTCCTACAATGAGCAGTTCTTC
TRBV15	TRBJ2-3	TRBD2	few	CATSDLRLLAGNTDTQYF	TGTGCCACCAGCGACCTCAGATTGCTAGCGGGGAACACAGATACGCAGTATTTT
TRBV4-2	TRBJ1-6	.	few	CASSQVVGLNSPLHF	TGTGCCAGCAGCCAGGTCGTCGGACTGAATTCACCCCTCCACTTT
TRBV27	TRBJ2-7	TRBD1	.	CASSRTGDPYEQYF	TGTGCCAGCAGCAGGACAGGGGATCCCTACGAGCAGTACTTC
TRBV6-5	TRBJ1-5	.	.	CASGTGENQPQHF	TGTGCCAGCGGAACGGGGGAGAATCAGCCCCAGCATTTT
TRBV7-8	TRBJ2-7	.	.	CASRGEVYEQYF	TGTGCCAGCCGCGGGGAAGTCTACGAGCAGTACTTC
TRBV11-1	TRBJ2-3	.	.	CASSSSKLGVTQYF	TGTGCCAGCAGCTCATCCAAACTAGGAGTTACGCAGTATTTT
TRBV7-3	TRBJ2-1	TRBD2	.	CASSLTPLWAGGSNEQFF	TGTGCCAGCAGCTTAACCCCCCTTTGGGCGGGGGGGAGCAATGAGCAGTTCTTC
TRBV7-8	TRBJ2-7	TRBD1	.	CASSLNQRQGTLEQYF	TGTGCCAGCAGCTTAAATCAGAGACAGGGGACCCTAGAGCAGTACTTC
TRBV27	TRBJ1-5	.	.	CASSPGPSGNQPQHF	TGTGCCAGCAGTCCGGGACCTAGCGGCAATCAGCCCCAGCATTTT
TRBV5-1	TRBJ1-1	.	.	CASSLDVNTEAFF	TGCGCCAGCAGCTTGGATGTAAACACTGAAGCTTTCTTT
TRBV28	TRBJ2-7	.	.	CASSSPRRAYYEQYF	TGTGCCAGCAGTTCACCCCGCAGGGCGTATTACGAGCAGTACTTC
TRBV27	TRBJ1-2	.	once	CASSADRVGVATF	TGTGCCAGCAGTGCCGACCGCGTAGGAGTTGCGACCTTC
TRBV7-9	TRBJ1-2	.	.	CASSLNVRGSSGYTF	TGTGCCAGCAGCTTAAATGTTAGAGGGTCGAGCGGCTACACCTTC
TRBV18	TRBJ2-3	TRBD1	.	CASSPNRGQADTQYF	TGTGCCAGCTCACCAAACAGGGGTCAGGCAGATACGCAGTATTTT
TRBV29-1	TRBJ1-1	.	once	CSVSGSVTRKGNTEAFF	TGCAGCGTTTCTGGGAGTGTGACGCGAAAGGGTAACACTGAAGCTTTCTTT
TRBV19	TRBJ2-3	TRBD2	.	CASSLRSGGPTDTQYF	TGTGCCAGTAGCCTGAGGAGCGGGGGTCCCACAGATACGCAGTATTTT